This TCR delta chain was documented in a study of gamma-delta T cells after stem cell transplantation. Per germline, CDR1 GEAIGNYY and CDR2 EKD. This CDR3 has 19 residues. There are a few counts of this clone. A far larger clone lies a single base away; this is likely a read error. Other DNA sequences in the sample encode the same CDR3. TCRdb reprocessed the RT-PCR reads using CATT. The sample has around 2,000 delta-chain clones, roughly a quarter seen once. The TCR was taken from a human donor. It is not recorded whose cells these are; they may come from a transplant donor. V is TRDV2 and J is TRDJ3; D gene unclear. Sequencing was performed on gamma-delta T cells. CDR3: CACDTVGVSGGRDTRQMFF. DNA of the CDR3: TGTGCCTGCGACACCGTCGGCGTTTCTGGCGGGCGGGACACCCGACAGATGTTTTTC.